This T cell receptor beta chain was sequenced in a study of human T cells and chemical hapten exposure. Whole-study context: Patches with 0.01% DPC went on the upper back, and the tests were read at 6 days. Study-level findings and limits: With DPC sensitization, TCRs exceeding 1 in 1000 frequency showed no change.

Time point noted: pre-sensitization, week 0. Treatment in this sample: therapeutic diphenylcyclopropenone sensitization with weekly scalp DPC. RNA extraction used unfractionated whole blood as the source of total RNA. As the library was built, unique molecular identifiers were attached to individual cDNA molecules. TCRdb re-derived calls from the RACE reads in MiXCR, one entry per CDR3 protein. This table has tens of thousands of distinct CDR3 sequences, roughly 12% appearing once. This clonotype has a handful of counts. Its antigen remains unknown. V dropped 4 bases and J dropped 5; count of bases not matched to a gene: 15. The CDR3 loop spans 18 amino acids.

The sequence derives from a woman aged 25 to 45 with alopecia areata. Some clones in this sample may be carry-over from other donors' samples. Here the sequenced sample was whole blood, taken in connection with sensitization to the hapten diphenylcyclopropenone (DPC). The rearrangement joins TRBV12-3 or TRBV12-4 to TRBJ2-5; TRBD1 agrees at 11 bases. The DNA for the CDR3 is TGTGCCAGCAGTTCAACAACGGGACAGGGGGGTCCCTGGGAGACCCAGTACTTC. Its translation is CASSSTTGQGGPWETQYF.